A selection of T cell receptor beta chains follows, all from one sample in a study of T cell changes during pregnancy in multiple sclerosis. Assay used: immunoSEQ multiplex PCR; TCRdb lists only in-frame clones, some missing. The data contain 50,000 or so clones, approximately 92% of them singletons. The sequencing here drew on peripheral blood, taken in the third trimester of pregnancy. These receptors were obtained from a female donor with multiple sclerosis, enrolled in a pregnancy study. The CDR3 runs from the conserved cysteine through the conserved F or W. A D gene is named only where the DNA matches it firmly. Not every row has a clone size; where given, it reads once, few, many or a size class.

TRBD2	TRBV9	.	TRBJ2-1	TGTGCCAGCAGCGCCGCGGCGGGAGGGCCCCATGAGCAGTTCTTC	CASSAAAGGPHEQFF
TRBD2	TRBV4-1	once	TRBJ2-7	TGCGCCAGCAGTCGACTAGCGGGAGAACTCCACGAGCAGTACTTC	CASSRLAGELHEQYF
TRBD1	TRBV4-2	.	TRBJ1-1	TGTGCCAGCAGCCTGGGACAGGGAGGGACTGAAGCTTTCTTT	CASSLGQGGTEAFF
.	TRBV23-1	.	TRBJ2-7	TGCGCCAGCATTACAGGGCGGAACCACTACGAGCAGTACTTC	CASITGRNHYEQYF
.	TRBV14	medium-sized	TRBJ2-7	TGTGCCAGCAGCCTATCCCCAGGCAGGGGATACGAGCAGTACTTC	CASSLSPGRGYEQYF
TRBD2	TRBV4-3	.	TRBJ2-1	TGCGCCAGCAGCCCAGGCGAGCCGGGACTAGCTGCCGATGAGCAGTTCTTC	CASSPGEPGLAADEQFF
.	TRBV18	.	TRBJ2-2	TGTGCCAGCTCAGGCTCGGGTTTGGGCACCGGGGAGCTGTTTTTT	CASSGSGLGTGELFF
TRBD2	TRBV5-4	.	TRBJ2-7	TGTGCCAGCAGCTTCCCCGGTGGACTAGCGGCCGAGCAGTACTTC	CASSFPGGLAAEQYF
.	TRBV6-5	.	TRBJ1-1	TGTGCCAGCAGTTACTCGAGGGCAGCGGGAGAAGCTTTCTTT	CASSYSRAAGEAFF
TRBD1	TRBV30	.	TRBJ1-5	TGTGCCTGGGGGACAGCCTCCAATCAGCCCCAGCATTTT	CAWGTASNQPQHF
TRBD1	TRBV9	.	TRBJ2-7	TGTGCCAGCAGCGTAGGGGGACAGGGTGCCGAGCAGTACTTC	CASSVGGQGAEQYF
TRBD1	TRBV5-8	.	TRBJ2-5	TGTGCCAGCAGCAGGGGACAGCCAGGGGAGACCCAGTACTTC	CASSRGQPGETQYF
TRBD1	TRBV7-2	.	TRBJ2-7	TGTGCCAGCAGCTTAATCGGCAGGGGGCTATTCGACGAGCAGTACTTC	CASSLIGRGLFDEQYF
.	TRBV9	.	TRBJ1-1	TGTGCCAGCAGCGCCGGGGGGGGCCCATCTTTCCTTACCACGTTT	CASSAGGGPSFLTTF
TRBD2	TRBV9	.	TRBJ2-5	TGTGCCAGCAGCCCGGGGGTAGCGGGCAGCCAAGAGACCCAGTACTTC	CASSPGVAGSQETQYF